What follows are 24 T cell receptor beta chains derived from one specimen sequenced in a study of T cell clonality in common variable immunodeficiency. Using immunoSEQ multiplex PCR, the repertoire was profiled, and TCRdb retains in-frame clones only, with some absent. Recorded here are around 33,000 clones, with no singletons, and the ten leading clones hold around 27%. Notes on the study in general: Fewer deletions and N-nucleotide insertions were reportedly seen in common variable immunodeficiency TCR beta sequences.

Their cognate antigens are unknown. Sequenced sample: peripheral blood mononuclear cells. These receptors were taken from a human donor with common variable immunodeficiency.

As to this clone: The read stops 3 residues short of the end of the CDR3; the missing end is completed from the germline J gene. Other nucleotide sequences in the sample specify the same CDR3. The chain links TRBV7-3 to TRBJ1-2; D ambiguous. The CDR3 has 16 residues. Germline V lookup: CDR1 SGHTA, CDR2 FQGTGA. V lost 2 bases, J lost 0 bases, and 13 bases lay in between. CDR3 sequence reads: CASSLVRGRANYGYTF. The DNA read from the CDR3 is TGTGCCAGCAGCTTAGTCCGCGGGCGGGCTAACTATGGC.

This clone was detected many times. The read falls 3 residues short of the CDR3 end, and the missing part is taken from the germline J gene. V gene TRBV9 combines with J gene TRBJ2-7; D is unclear. CDR1 and CDR2 from the germline V gene are SGDLS and YYNGEE. Trimming shortened V by 0 bases and J by 2 bases, and 6 bases separated the two germline ends. The CDR3 is 13 residues long. The part of the CDR3 DNA that was read is TGTGCCAGCAGCGTAGTCCCCACCTACGAG. As protein: CASSVVPTYE. The complete CDR3 protein is CASSVVPTYEQYF.

The table lists this clone with many counts. Sequencing ends 3 residues short of the CDR3 end; the germline J gene provides the rest. The chain joins TRBV5-4 to TRBJ2-1; 11 bases are shared with TRBD2. Germline V gene lookup returns CDR1 SGHNT and CDR2 YYREEE (reference sequence). V was pared by 0 bases and J by 8 bases, with 4 bases of the junction left unmatched. CDR3 size: 15 residues. The covered CDR3 bases are TGTGCCAGCAGCTTGGTAGCGGGAGGGCGAGATGAG. Amino acid sequence: CASSLVAGGRDE. The CDR3, in full, reads CASSLVAGGRDEQFF.

This clone was seen many times. The read ends 3 residues shy of where the CDR3 ends; the end is completed using the germline J gene. The rearrangement uses TRBV19 and TRBJ2-3; 7 bases are shared with TRBD1. This CDR3 has 15 residues. Germline assignment: CDR1 LNHDA and CDR2 SQIVND (reference sequence). The V gene end was trimmed by 2 bases and the J gene end by 0 bases; junction bases not matched to a gene: 2. The part of the CDR3 DNA that was read is TGTGCCAGTAGTATAACAGGGGCTAGCACAGATACG. Translating gives CASSITGASTDT. The whole CDR3 sequence is CASSITGASTDTQYF. Looking up the rest from reference TRBV19 and TRBJ2-3 gives the full variable domain: DGGITQSPKYLFRKEGQNVTLSCEQNLNHDAMYWYRQDPGQGLRLIYYSQIVNDFQKGDIAEGYSVSREKKESFPLTVTSAQKNPTAFYLCASSITGASTDTQYFGPGTRLTVL.

This clone has at least ten counts. The read terminates 3 residues before the CDR3 end, so the remaining end is supplied by the germline J gene. The chain joins TRBV28 to TRBJ1-1, with 11 bases that match TRBD1. The CDR3 totals 12 residues. In germline, CDR1 is MDHEN, CDR2 SYDVKM. The CDR3 here is CASSRGQGAAFF. The sequenced part of the CDR3 DNA is TGTGCCAGCAGCCGAGGACAGGGGGCT.

This clone has a count of ten or more. The DNA ends 3 residues before the CDR3 does, and the rest of the CDR3 is filled in from the germline J gene. The rearrangement joins TRBV30 to TRBJ2-3; 7 bases line up with TRBD2. The CDR3 extends over 13 amino acids. Trimming took 4 bases from V and 4 from J; bases not matched to a gene: 5. Germline assignment: CDR1 GTSNPN and CDR2 SVGIG (reference sequence). The CDR3 loop reads CAWNQLAADTQYF. Partial CDR3 DNA: TGTGCCTGGAACCAGCTAGCGGCAGATACG.

With respect to this clone: The read terminates 3 residues before the CDR3 end, so the remaining end is supplied by the germline J gene. The V call is TRBV7-2, the J call TRBJ1-2; 7 nucleotides align to TRBD1. The CDR3 has 13 amino acids. V dropped 6 bases and J dropped 6; count of bases not matched to a gene: 7. Germline-derived CDR1 and CDR2 are SGHTA and FQGNSA. The CDR3 DNA, read in part, is TGTGCCAGCAGACTCGACAGGGTACATGGC. It codes for CASRLDRVHG. The entire CDR3 reads CASRLDRVHGYTF. The whole variable domain, remainder taken from reference TRBV7-2 and TRBJ1-2, is GAGVSQSPSNKVTEKGKDVELRCDPISGHTALYWYRQSLGQGLEFLIYFQGNSAPDKSGLPSDRFSAERTGGSVSTLTIQRTQQEDSAVYLCASRLDRVHGYTFGSGTRLTVV.

This clone was observed at least ten times. The read gets to within 3 residues of the CDR3 end, and the germline J gene fills in the rest. This chain connects TRBV7-2 to TRBJ2-1, with 14 bases aligning to TRBD2. Germline V gene data show CDR1 as SGHTA and CDR2 as FQGNSA. The CDR3 is 15 amino acids. With 3 bases clipped from V and 9 bases from J, the junction kept 4 bases outside the gene matches. This CDR3 is CASSLGLAGVSEQFF. The DNA read from the CDR3 is TGTGCCAGCAGCTTGGGACTAGCGGGAGTTAGTGAG.

This clone was recorded many times. Read sequence stops 3 residues before the CDR3 end, and the germline J gene provides the missing end. The chain recombines TRBV7-2 with TRBJ1-1, with 7 positions matching TRBD1. V lost 0 bases and J lost 1; bases outside the gene matches: 2. The CDR3 extends over 15 amino acids. The germline V gene has CDR1 SGHTA and CDR2 FQGNSA. CDR3 sequence reads: CASSLAGTANTEAFF. The DNA read from the CDR3 is TGTGCCAGCAGCTTAGCTGGGACAGCGAACACTGAA.

Many counts were recorded for this clone. The read finishes 3 residues shy of the CDR3 end, and the germline J gene is used to complete it. This chain connects TRBV5-1 to TRBJ2-2; 7 bases are a match to TRBD1. The CDR3 is made up of 17 amino acids. Germline V gene data show CDR1 as SGHRS and CDR2 as YFSETQ. Germline trimming cut 6 bases from V and 0 bases from J; bases unmatched to any gene: 11. The sequenced CDR3 bases are TGCGCCAGCAACTATGATATCGGGACAGCGAACACCGGGGAG. Translated, it gives CASNYDIGTANTGE. The full CDR3 reads CASNYDIGTANTGELFF.

This clone was observed a handful of times. Read coverage stops 3 residues before the CDR3 terminus; the germline J gene supplies the remainder. The J gene is TRBJ1-5, the V gene TRBV2, with 9 bases that match TRBD1. The CDR3 sequence is 16 residues long. After removal of 5 bases from V and 6 bases from J, the junction contained 11 bases not matched to a gene. CDR1 and CDR2 from the germline V gene are SNHLY and FYNNEI. CDR3 DNA, as far as it was read: TGTGCCAGCAGTCAGCCACAGGGGGCGAGGAGTCAGCCC. Translation gives CASSQPQGARSQP. The entire CDR3 reads CASSQPQGARSQPQHF.

Concerning this clone: One junction end does not reproduce the germline sequence, and a read error may be involved. Sequencing ends 3 residues short of the CDR3 end; the germline J gene provides the rest. The gene calls are TRBV7-9 and TRBJ2-3; 9 bases are shared with TRBD2. CDR1 SEHNR and CDR2 FQNEAQ come from the germline V gene (reference sequence). This CDR3 spans 14 amino acids. The covered CDR3 bases are TGTGCCAACAGCCAAAGCGGGAGGTACGATACG. It specifies CANSQSGRYDT. In full, the CDR3 reads CANSQSGRYDTQYF.

A remark on this clone: The sequence runs out 3 residues before the end of the CDR3; the remainder is reconstructed from the germline J gene. This rearrangement joins TRBV19 to TRBJ1-1; maybe TRBD1 (5 bases). Germline assignment: CDR1 LNHDA and CDR2 SQIVND (reference sequence). Trimming left V 9 bases short and J 2 bases short, with 16 bases between. The CDR3 spans 14 residues. CDR3 sequence: CASGPRTLNTEAFF. The part of the CDR3 DNA that was read is TGTGCCAGCGGGCCTAGGACACTTAACACTGAA.

The table lists this clone with many counts. The read gets to within 3 residues of the CDR3 end, and the germline J gene fills in the rest. The chain recombines TRBV7-3 with TRBJ2-7; no clear D gene. The germline gives CDR1 SGHTA, CDR2 FQGTGA. The germline V and J ends were trimmed by 0 bases and 5 bases, with 8 bases remaining between them. The CDR3 contains 13 residues. The CDR3 here is CASSLTHLNEQYF. The sequenced CDR3 bases are TGTGCCAGCAGCTTAACCCACTTAAACGAG.

A note on this clone: With the read ending 3 residues before the CDR3 end, the germline J gene is used to fill in that end. The chain combines TRBV20-1 with TRBJ1-1, with a tentative D call TRBD1 (6 bases). Germline V gene data show CDR1 as DFQATT and CDR2 as SNEGSKA (reference sequence). Deletions cut 6 bases from V and 1 base from J, with 12 bases between. This CDR3 spans 13 amino acids. CDR3 DNA (partial): TGCAGTGCGAGCGACAGGTCGAACACTGAA. It encodes CSASDRSNTE. The full CDR3 is CSASDRSNTEAFF.

In its sample, this clone was seen many times. The read terminates 3 residues ahead of where the CDR3 ends, so the germline J gene completes it. The chain combines TRBV29-1 with TRBJ2-3; no definite D call. Germline V lookup: CDR1 SQVTM, CDR2 ANQGSEA. The CDR3 consists of 9 residues. Trimming left V 6 bases short and J 6 bases short, with 4 bases between. CDR3 in amino acids: CSVGDTQYF. The part of the CDR3 DNA that was read is TGCAGCGTAGGGGATACG.

A remark on this clone: Read sequence stops 3 residues before the CDR3 end, and the germline J gene provides the missing end. This sequence joins TRBV7-9 and TRBJ2-3; 9 positions agree with TRBD1. CDR3 length: 15 residues. After removal of 3 bases from V and 6 bases from J, the junction contained 7 bases not matched to a gene. Per the germline V gene, CDR1 is SEHNR and CDR2 is FQNEAQ (reference sequence). The CDR3 protein is CASSLTGGSWDTQYF. CDR3 bases read: TGTGCCAGCAGCTTGACAGGGGGATCATGGGATACG.

As regards this clone: The CDR3 end is not reached by the read, which stops 3 residues before it; the germline J gene fills it in. The chain combines TRBV19 with TRBJ2-7; the D gene is possibly TRBD1 (5 bases). CDR1 LNHDA and CDR2 SQIVND come from the germline V gene (reference sequence). There are 13 residues in the CDR3. Between the trimmed V and J ends, which lost 4 bases and 3 bases, there was a span of 10 bases. The CDR3 DNA, read in part, is TGTGCCAGTAGTACCGAAACAGGCTACGAG. It encodes CASSTETGYE. The entire CDR3 is CASSTETGYEQYF. The whole variable domain, remainder taken from reference TRBV19 and TRBJ2-7, is DGGITQSPKYLFRKEGQNVTLSCEQNLNHDAMYWYRQDPGQGLRLIYYSQIVNDFQKGDIAEGYSVSREKKESFPLTVTSAQKNPTAFYLCASSTETGYEQYFGPGTRLTVT.

This clone appeared many times. The read halts 3 residues ahead of the CDR3 end, with the missing end drawn from the germline J gene. The gene calls are TRBV28 and TRBJ2-1; D perhaps matches TRBD2 (6 bases). Looked up from germline, CDR1 is MDHEN and CDR2 is SYDVKM. CDR3 length equals 13 residues. V lost 5 bases to trimming and J lost 7 bases, with 12 bases between them. CDR3 protein: CASSPGTPNEQFF. Partial CDR3 DNA: TGTGCCAGCAGTCCCGGGACTCCGAATGAG.

About this clone: The CDR3 extends 3 residues past the end of the read, so its final part is completed from the germline J gene. The V and J genes are TRBV7-3 and TRBJ1-2; TRBD1 aligns across 9 bases. J lost 3 bases, V lost 5 bases, and 13 bases had no gene match. The V gene's germline CDR1 is SGHTA and CDR2 FQGTGA. The CDR3 extends over 17 amino acids. The CDR3 region is CASSPRQDRGGDYGYTF. The covered CDR3 bases are TGTGCCAGCAGCCCCCGACAGGACAGGGGAGGTGACTATGGC.

This clone was counted many times. Read data end 3 residues before the CDR3 end; the end is taken from the germline J gene. The chain employs TRBV20-1 and TRBJ1-1, with D uncertain. The CDR3 extends over 12 amino acids. The germline V gene encodes CDR1 DFQATT and CDR2 SNEGSKA (reference sequence). The sequenced part of the CDR3 DNA is TGCAGTGCTAGAGATGCGGTCAAAGAA. Translating gives CSARDAVKE. The complete CDR3 protein is CSARDAVKEAFF.

The table lists this clone with many counts. The read is 3 residues too short to cover the CDR3 end, so that end is filled in from the germline J gene. This chain connects TRBV2 to TRBJ2-7, with a possible D match to TRBD2 (5 bases). Deletions cut 8 bases from V and 3 bases from J, with 14 bases between. Germline-derived CDR1 and CDR2 are SNHLY and FYNNEI. This CDR3 is 13 amino acids long. The CDR3 loop is CASWTGYYYEQYF. The sequenced part of the CDR3 DNA is TGTGCCAGCTGGACTGGATATTACTACGAG.

This clone was detected many times. The CDR3 goes on 3 residues after the read ends, and that part is filled in from the germline J gene. The chain couples TRBV7-2 to TRBJ1-3; 7 bases align to TRBD1. This CDR3 comprises 15 residues. Trimming cost V 2 bases and J 3 bases; bases outside gene matches: 4. The V gene's germline CDR1 is SGHTA and CDR2 FQGNSA. The CDR3 region is CASSLSPGGGNTIYF. The covered CDR3 bases are TGTGCCAGCAGCTTATCTCCAGGGGGTGGAAACACC.

This clone was counted between two and nine times. The CDR3 end lies 3 residues beyond the end of the read and is filled in from the germline J gene. The V call is TRBV6-1, the J call TRBJ2-1; the D is unclear. The germline V gene has CDR1 MNHNS and CDR2 SASEGT. Trimming removed 2 bases at V and 7 bases at J, with 12 bases between. This CDR3 has 14 residues. CDR3 in amino acids: CASSEQFNGNEQFF. The sequenced part of the CDR3 DNA is TGTGCCAGCAGTGAACAGTTTAATGGTAATGAG.